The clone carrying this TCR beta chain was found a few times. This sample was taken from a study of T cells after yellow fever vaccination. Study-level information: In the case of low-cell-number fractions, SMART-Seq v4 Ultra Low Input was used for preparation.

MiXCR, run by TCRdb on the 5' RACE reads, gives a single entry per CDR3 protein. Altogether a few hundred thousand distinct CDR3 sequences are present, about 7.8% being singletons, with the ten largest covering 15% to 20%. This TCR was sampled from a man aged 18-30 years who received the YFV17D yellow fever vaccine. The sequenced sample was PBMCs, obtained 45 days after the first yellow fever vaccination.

CDR3 in DNA: TGTGCCACCAGTGACCTTACCGGGAGAAAAAATGAGCAGTTCTTC. Its translation: CATSDLTGRKNEQFF. The genes are TRBV24-1 and TRBJ2-1; D is perhaps TRBD2 (6 bases). Germline values: CDR1 KGHDR, CDR2 SFDVKD. The length of the CDR3 is 15 residues. V was shortened by 4 bases and J by 7 bases, with 16 bases between the two germline ends.